Listed here are 5 T cell receptor beta chains from one sample, sequenced in a study of blood T cells in healthy people across ages. Alongside a J-beta primer mix, a sample-barcoded 5' primer served in a second PCR lasting roughly 7 to 12 cycles. TCRdb re-derived calls from the 5' RACE reads in MiXCR, one entry per CDR3 protein. The sample lists over 450,000 distinct CDR3 sequences, about 24% occurring once. These sequences were also reported in another study, on T cells of mothers and their children.

Sequencing was carried out using blood. These receptors were collected from a boy aged 5 to 17 in good health.

There are a few counts of this clonotype. The chain couples TRBV27 to TRBJ2-4; weak D call: TRBD2 (5 bases). V was pared by 5 bases and J by 6 bases, with 11 bases between. CDR3 length: 13 amino acids. The V gene's germline CDR1 is MNHEY and CDR2 SMNVEV (reference sequence). CDR3 amino acids: CASSDLGGNIQYF. Here the CDR3 DNA reads TGTGCCAGCAGTGATCTTGGAGGAAACATTCAGTACTTC.

V and J are TRBV7-2 and TRBJ2-7; tentatively, D is TRBD1 or TRBD2 (5 bases each). There are 14 residues in the CDR3. CDR1 and CDR2 from the germline V gene are SGHTA and FQGNSA. V lost 5 bases, J lost 0 bases, and 11 bases lay in between. The CDR3 spells CASSRDGHSYEQYF. The CDR3 nucleotides read TGTGCCAGCAGCCGGGACGGCCACTCCTACGAGCAGTACTTC.

The V gene is TRBV28, the J gene TRBJ2-5; 8 nucleotides align to TRBD1. The trim removed 6 bases at V and 5 bases at J, leaving 20 bases unmatched. Germline loops: CDR1 MDHEN, CDR2 SYDVKM. This CDR3 spans 18 amino acids. Written as DNA, the CDR3 is TGTGCCAGCAGAATTCGGGGTATGAGACAGGGGTCTCGGGAGACCCAGTACTTC. The encoded protein is CASRIRGMRQGSRETQYF. The whole variable domain, filled in from reference TRBV28 and TRBJ2-5, reads DVKVTQSSRYLVKRTGEKVFLECVQDMDHENMFWYRQDPGLGLRLIYFSYDVKMKEKGDIPEGYSVSREKKERFSLILESASTNQTSMYLCASRIRGMRQGSRETQYFGPGTRLLVL.

This clonotype was seen a few times. The chain links TRBV14 to TRBJ2-5, with 7 bases aligning to TRBD1. J was trimmed by 4 bases and V by 6 bases; bases with no gene match: 8. CDR3 size: 14 residues. The germline gives CDR1 SGHDN, CDR2 FVKESK. This CDR3 is CASSKARGRETQYF. The CDR3 DNA follows: TGTGCCAGCAGTAAGGCCAGGGGGAGAGAGACCCAGTACTTC.

The rearrangement uses TRBV7-9 and TRBJ2-3, with D hard to call. Germline V lookup: CDR1 SEHNR, CDR2 FQNEAQ (reference sequence). This CDR3 contains 13 residues. The V and J ends lost 2 bases and 5 bases respectively, with 8 bases between them. The CDR3 DNA reads TGTGCCAGCAGCTTATTAGGCGGAGATACGCAGTATTTT. Translated, it gives CASSLLGGDTQYF. The full variable domain, rest sourced from reference TRBV7-9 and TRBJ2-3, is DTGVSQNPRHKITKRGQNVTFRCDPISEHNRLYWYRQTLGQGPEFLTYFQNEAQLEKSRLLSDRFSAERPKGSFSTLEIQRTEQGDSAMYLCASSLLGGDTQYFGPGTRLTVL.